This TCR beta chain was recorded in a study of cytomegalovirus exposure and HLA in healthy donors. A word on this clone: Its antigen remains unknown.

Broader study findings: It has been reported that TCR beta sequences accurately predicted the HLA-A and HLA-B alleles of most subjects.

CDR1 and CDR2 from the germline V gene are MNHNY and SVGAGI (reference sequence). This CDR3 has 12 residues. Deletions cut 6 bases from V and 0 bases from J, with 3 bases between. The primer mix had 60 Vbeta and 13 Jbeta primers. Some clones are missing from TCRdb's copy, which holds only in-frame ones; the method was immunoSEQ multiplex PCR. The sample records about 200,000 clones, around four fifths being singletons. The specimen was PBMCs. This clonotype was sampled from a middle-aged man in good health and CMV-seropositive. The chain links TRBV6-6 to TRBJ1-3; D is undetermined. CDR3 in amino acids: CASSRSGNTIYF. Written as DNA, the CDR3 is TGTGCCAGCAGCCGCTCTGGAAACACCATATATTTT.